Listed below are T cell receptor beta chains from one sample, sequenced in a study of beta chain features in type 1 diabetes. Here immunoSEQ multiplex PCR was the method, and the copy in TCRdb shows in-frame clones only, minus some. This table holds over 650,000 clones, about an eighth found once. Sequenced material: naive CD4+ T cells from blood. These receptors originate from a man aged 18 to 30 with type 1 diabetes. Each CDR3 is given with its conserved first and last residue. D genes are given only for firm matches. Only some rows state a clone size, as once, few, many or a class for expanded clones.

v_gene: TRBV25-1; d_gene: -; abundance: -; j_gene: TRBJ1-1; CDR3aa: CASSGQVNTEAFF; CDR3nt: TGTGCCAGCAGTGGACAGGTGAACACTGAAGCTTTCTTT
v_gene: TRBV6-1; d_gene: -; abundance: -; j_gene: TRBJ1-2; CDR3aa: CASSEQDQSELYGYTF; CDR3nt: TGTGCCAGCAGTGAACAAGACCAGTCGGAGCTCTATGGCTACACCTTC
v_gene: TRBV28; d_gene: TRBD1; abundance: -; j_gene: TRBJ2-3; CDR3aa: CASRGTGGTDTQYF; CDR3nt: TGTGCCAGCAGAGGGACAGGGGGCACAGATACGCAGTATTTT
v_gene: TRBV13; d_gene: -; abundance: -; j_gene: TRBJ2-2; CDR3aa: CASSLAAIRGELFF; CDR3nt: TGTGCCAGCAGCTTAGCAGCGATTCGCGGGGAGCTGTTTTTT
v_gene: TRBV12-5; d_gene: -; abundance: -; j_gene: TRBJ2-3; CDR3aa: CASGMGAGVDTQYF; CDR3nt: TGTGCTAGTGGTATGGGGGCCGGGGTAGATACGCAGTATTTT
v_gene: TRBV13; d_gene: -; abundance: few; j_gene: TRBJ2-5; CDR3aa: CASTAQGFQETQYF; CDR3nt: TGTGCCAGCACCGCGCAGGGTTTTCAAGAGACCCAGTACTTC
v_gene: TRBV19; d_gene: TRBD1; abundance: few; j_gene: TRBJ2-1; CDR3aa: CASNPRTGFNNEQFF; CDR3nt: TGTGCCAGTAACCCCCGGACAGGGTTTAACAATGAGCAGTTCTTC
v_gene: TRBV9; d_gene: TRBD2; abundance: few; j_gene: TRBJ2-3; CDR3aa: CASTLGAGGQDTQYF; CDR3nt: TGTGCCAGCACCCTCGGAGCGGGGGGGCAGGATACGCAGTATTTT
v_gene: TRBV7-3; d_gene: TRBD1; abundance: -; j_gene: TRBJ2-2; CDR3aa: CASSPPGQGASGELFF; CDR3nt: TGTGCCAGCAGCCCTCCGGGACAGGGGGCGTCCGGGGAGCTGTTTTTT
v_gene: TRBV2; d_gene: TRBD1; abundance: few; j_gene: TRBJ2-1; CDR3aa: CASGSGQGPGFYNEQFF; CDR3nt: TGTGCCAGCGGTTCGGGACAGGGTCCTGGCTTTTACAATGAGCAGTTCTTC
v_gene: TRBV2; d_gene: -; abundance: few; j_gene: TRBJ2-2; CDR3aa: CASTSTGELFF; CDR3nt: TGTGCCAGCACCTCTACCGGGGAGCTGTTTTTT
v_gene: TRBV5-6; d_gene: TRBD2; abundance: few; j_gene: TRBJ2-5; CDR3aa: CASTGRLKETQYF; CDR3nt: TGTGCCAGCACCGGGAGGTTGAAGGAGACCCAGTACTTC
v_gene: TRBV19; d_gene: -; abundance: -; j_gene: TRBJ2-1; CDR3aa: CASSIGPMEFF; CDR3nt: TGTGCCAGTAGTATCGGTCCCATGGAGTTCTTC
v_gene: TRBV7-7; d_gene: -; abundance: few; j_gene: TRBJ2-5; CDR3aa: CASRPDSGAQYF; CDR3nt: TGTGCTAGCAGGCCGGACAGTGGGGCCCAGTACTTC
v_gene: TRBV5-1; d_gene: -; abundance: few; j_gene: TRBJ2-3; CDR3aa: CASSSGRIDLQMDTQYF; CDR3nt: TGCGCCAGCAGCTCTGGACGGATCGACCTCCAGATGGATACGCAGTATTTT
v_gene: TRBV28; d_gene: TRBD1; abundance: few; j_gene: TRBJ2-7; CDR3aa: CASKKGRQGRYEQYF; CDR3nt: TGTGCCAGCAAGAAGGGACGACAGGGGAGATACGAGCAGTACTTC
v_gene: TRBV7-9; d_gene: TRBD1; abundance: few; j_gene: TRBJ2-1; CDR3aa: CASSLEPGQLNNEQFF; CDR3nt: TGTGCCAGCAGTCTCGAACCGGGACAGCTAAACAATGAGCAGTTCTTC
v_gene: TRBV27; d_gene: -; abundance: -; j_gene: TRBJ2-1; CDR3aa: CASSFRLADSRSYNEQFF; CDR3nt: TGTGCCAGCAGTTTTCGCCTTGCCGACAGTCGCTCCTACAATGAGCAGTTCTTC
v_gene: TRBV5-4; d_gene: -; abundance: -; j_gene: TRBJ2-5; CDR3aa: CASSLKSAAQETQYF; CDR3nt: TGTGCCAGCAGCTTAAAATCGGCAGCCCAAGAGACCCAGTACTTC
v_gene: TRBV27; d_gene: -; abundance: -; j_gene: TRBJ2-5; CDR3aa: CASSLGGTETQYF; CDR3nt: TGTGCCAGCAGTTTGGGGGGAACGGAGACCCAGTACTTC
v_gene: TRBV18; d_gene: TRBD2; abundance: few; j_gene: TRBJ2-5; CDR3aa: CASSPLAGVGETQYF; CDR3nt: TGTGCCAGCTCGCCATTAGCGGGAGTGGGAGAGACCCAGTACTTC
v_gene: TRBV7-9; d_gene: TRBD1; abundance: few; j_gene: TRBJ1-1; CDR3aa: CASSLVLGTAEAFF; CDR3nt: TGTGCCAGCAGCTTAGTACTTGGGACAGCTGAAGCTTTCTTT
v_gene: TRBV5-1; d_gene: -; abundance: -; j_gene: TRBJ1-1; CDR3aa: CASSLEGGEAFF; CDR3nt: TGCGCCAGCAGCCTCGAAGGGGGTGAAGCTTTCTTT
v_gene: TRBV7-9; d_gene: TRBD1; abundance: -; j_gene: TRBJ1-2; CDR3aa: CASSASGTGYGYTF; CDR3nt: TGTGCCAGCAGCGCGTCCGGGACAGGCTATGGCTACACCTTC
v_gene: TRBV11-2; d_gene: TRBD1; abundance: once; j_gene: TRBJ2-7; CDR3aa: CASSSGQGAPYEQYF; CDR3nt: TGTGCCAGCAGCTCGGGACAGGGGGCCCCCTACGAGCAGTACTTC
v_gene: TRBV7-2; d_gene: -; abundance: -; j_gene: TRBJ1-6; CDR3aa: CASSLFPGSGNSPLHF; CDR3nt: TGTGCCAGCAGCTTATTTCCAGGGTCGGGTAATTCACCCCTCCACTTT
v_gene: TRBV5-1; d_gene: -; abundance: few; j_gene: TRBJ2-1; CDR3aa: CASSSFGADEQFF; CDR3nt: TGCGCCAGCAGCTCCTTTGGGGCTGATGAGCAGTTCTTC
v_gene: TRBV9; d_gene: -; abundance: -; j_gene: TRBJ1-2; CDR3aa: CASSDPFYGYTF; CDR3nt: TGTGCCAGCAGCGACCCCTTCTATGGCTACACCTTC
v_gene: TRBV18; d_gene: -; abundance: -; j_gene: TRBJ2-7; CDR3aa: CASSYAGTNSYEQYF; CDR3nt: TGTGCCAGCTCTTACGCCGGGACAAACTCCTACGAGCAGTACTTC
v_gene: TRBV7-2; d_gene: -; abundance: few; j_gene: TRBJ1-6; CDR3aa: CASSRGSLDSPLHF; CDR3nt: TGTGCCAGCAGCCGGGGGTCTCTCGATTCACCCCTCCACTTT
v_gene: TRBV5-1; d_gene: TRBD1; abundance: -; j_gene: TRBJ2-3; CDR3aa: CASSRATGEDTQYF; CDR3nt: TGCGCCAGCAGCCGGGCGACAGGGGAAGATACGCAGTATTTT
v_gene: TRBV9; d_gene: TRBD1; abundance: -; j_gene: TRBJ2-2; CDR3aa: CASSVERTGGTGELFF; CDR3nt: TGTGCCAGCAGCGTAGAGAGGACAGGGGGCACCGGGGAGCTGTTTTTT
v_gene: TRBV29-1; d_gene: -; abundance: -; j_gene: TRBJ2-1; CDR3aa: CSVEGAGTVNEQFF; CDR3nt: TGCAGCGTTGAGGGGGCAGGAACTGTCAATGAGCAGTTCTTC
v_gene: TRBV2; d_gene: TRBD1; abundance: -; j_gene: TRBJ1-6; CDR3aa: CASSGDRDSPLHF; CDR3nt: TGTGCCAGCAGTGGGGACAGAGATTCACCCCTCCACTTT
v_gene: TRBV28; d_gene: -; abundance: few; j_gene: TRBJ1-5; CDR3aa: CASSDNQPQHF; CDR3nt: TGTGCCAGCAGTGACAATCAGCCCCAGCATTTT
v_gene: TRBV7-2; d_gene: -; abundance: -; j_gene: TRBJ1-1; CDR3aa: CASSLFDSTEAFF; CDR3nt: TGTGCCAGCAGCTTATTTGACTCGACTGAAGCTTTCTTT
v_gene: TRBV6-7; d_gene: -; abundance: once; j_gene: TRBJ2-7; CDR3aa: CASSYSGRDYEQYF; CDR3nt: TGTGCCAGCAGTTACTCGGGGAGAGACTACGAGCAGTACTTC
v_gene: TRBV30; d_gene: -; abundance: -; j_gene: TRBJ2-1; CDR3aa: CAWIPGYNEQFF; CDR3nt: TGTGCCTGGATTCCAGGCTACAATGAGCAGTTCTTC
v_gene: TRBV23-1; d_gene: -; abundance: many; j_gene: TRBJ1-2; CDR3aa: CASRQANYGYTF; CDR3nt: TGCGCCAGCAGACAGGCTAACTATGGCTACACCTTC
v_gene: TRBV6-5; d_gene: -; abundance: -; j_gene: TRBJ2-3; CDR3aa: CASQNTDTQYF; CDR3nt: TGTGCCAGCCAGAATACAGATACGCAGTATTTT
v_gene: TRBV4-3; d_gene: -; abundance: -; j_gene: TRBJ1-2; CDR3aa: CASSQDLEYGYTF; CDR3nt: TGCGCCAGCAGCCAAGACCTCGAGTATGGCTACACCTTC
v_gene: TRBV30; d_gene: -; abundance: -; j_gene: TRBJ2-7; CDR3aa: CAWSPGRSYEQYF; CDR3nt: TGTGCCTGGAGTCCTGGGCGTTCCTACGAGCAGTACTTC
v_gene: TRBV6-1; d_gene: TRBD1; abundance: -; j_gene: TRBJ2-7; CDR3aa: CASSDLTGLLSYEQYF; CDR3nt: TGTGCCAGCAGTGACCTGACAGGGTTGCTCTCCTACGAGCAGTACTTC
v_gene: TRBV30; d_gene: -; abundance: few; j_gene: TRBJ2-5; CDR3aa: CAWNRRDSGAETQYF; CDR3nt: TGTGCCTGGAACAGGCGGGACTCAGGGGCGGAGACCCAGTACTTC